This paragraph reports one T cell receptor beta chain. The data derive from a study of blood T cell repertoires in COVID-19. Study in general: Italy, Spain and the United States were the sources of the convalescent and acute COVID-19 samples. T cells, B-cell-depleted T cells, or PBMCs supplied cDNA or gDNA.

Germline CDR1 is GTSNPN and CDR2 is SVGIG (reference sequence). V gave up 4 bases and J gave up 3 bases, with 24 bases separating them. CDR3 length equals 17 residues. Authors' analysis steps: Reference gene primers were amplified, and this amplification served to estimate nucleated cell counts. The method was immunoSEQ multiplex PCR; TCRdb's version includes in-frame clones alone and lacks a portion of them. V, J and clone size derive from that table, while D and trimming were established from the DNA sequence. The sample includes 120,000 to 150,000 clones, 89% of them seen just once. Sequenced input: peripheral blood. The origin of this receptor is a human donor in a cohort sampled during active COVID-19. The chain has TRBV30 and TRBJ1-2; a weak D match, TRBD1 (6 bases). The CDR3: CAWTDTPRQGNDYGYTF. DNA of the CDR3: TGTGCCTGGACAGATACCCCGCGGCAGGGGAACGACTATGGCTACACCTTC. The variable domain in full, completed from reference TRBV30 and TRBJ1-2, reads SQTIHQWPATLVQPVGSPLSLECTVEGTSNPNLYWYRQAAGRGLQLLFYSVGIGQISSEVPQNLSASRPQDRQFILSSKKLLLSDSGFYLCAWTDTPRQGNDYGYTFGSGTRLTVV.